This TCR beta chain was obtained from a study of PD-1 blockade in classical Hodgkin lymphoma. Study-level background: Each patient was given nivolumab 3 mg/kg through a vein every 2 weeks. Study-level results: Healthy donors were reported to have higher baseline TCR diversity than newly diagnosed patients. There was a significant rise in CD4+ TCR diversity by C4D1, with no such rise for CD8+. Complete responders entered with baseline diversity on par with newly diagnosed patients, the results showed.

Produced via immunoSEQ multiplex PCR; TCRdb's table is partial and in-frame only. The data hold 20,000 to 30,000 clones, with roughly 80% observed a single time. With no exception, relapse followed autologous stem cell transplantation in all patients, and brentuximab vedotin exposure varied. Trimming stripped 2 bases from V and 8 bases from J, with 8 bases between. The CDR3 has 12 residues. CDR1 SGHRS and CDR2 YFSETQ come from the germline V gene. Of note for this clone: Its antigen is still unknown.

Here the sequenced sample was peripheral blood mononuclear cells (PBMCs), taken before the second cycle of nivolumab. V usage is TRBV5-1 and J usage is TRBJ2-1; unclear D gene. The TCR originated in a human donor with classical Hodgkin lymphoma. The CDR3 region is CASSLLRHEQFF. The CDR3 coding sequence is TGCGCCAGCAGCTTACTACGACATGAGCAGTTCTTC.